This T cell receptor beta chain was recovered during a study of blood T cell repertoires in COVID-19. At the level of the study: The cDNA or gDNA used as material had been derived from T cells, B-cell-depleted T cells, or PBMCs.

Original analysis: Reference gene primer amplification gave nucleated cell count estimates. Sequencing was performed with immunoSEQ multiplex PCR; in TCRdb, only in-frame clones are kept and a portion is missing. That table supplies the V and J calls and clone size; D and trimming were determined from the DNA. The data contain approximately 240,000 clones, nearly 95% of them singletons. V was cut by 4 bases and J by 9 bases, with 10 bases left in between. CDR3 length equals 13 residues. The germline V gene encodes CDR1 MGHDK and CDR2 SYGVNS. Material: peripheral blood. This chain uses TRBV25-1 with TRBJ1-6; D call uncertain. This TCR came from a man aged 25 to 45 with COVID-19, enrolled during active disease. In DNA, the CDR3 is TGTGCCAGCAGTGGGGCCTCGCCTTCACCCCTCCACTTT. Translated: CASSGASPSPLHF.